These 17 T cell receptor beta chains share one sample of origin, sequenced in a study of blood T cell repertoires in COVID-19 (dated by TCRdb to 2020 to 2022). To prepare the library, the immunoSEQ multiplex PCR assay was applied. TCRdb carries this immuneACCESS record with in-frame sequences only. Its versions omit some clonotypes, under half of them owing to an unresolved V gene in the studies checked, with the rest unexplained. The sample table lists about 300,000 clones, roughly 80% of them with a count of one. The ten largest clones represent roughly 1.5% of the sample. Sequencing was carried out using peripheral blood. Receptors originate from a human donor with COVID-19, enrolled during active disease. The donor label of this sample is uncertain.

CDR3 DNA sequence: TGTGCCAGCAGATTTCGGGCGGGATCCATTTGGACCACCACCGGGGAGCTGTTTTTT. Its protein is CASRFRAGSIWTTTGELFF. The genes are TRBV28 and TRBJ2-2; D possibly corresponds to TRBD2 (6 bases). The CDR3 totals 19 residues. Per the germline V gene, CDR1 is MDHEN and CDR2 is SYDVKM. V gave up 6 bases and J gave up 4 bases, with 27 bases separating them. The full variable domain, its missing parts supplied by reference TRBV28 and TRBJ2-2, is DVKVTQSSRYLVKRTGEKVFLECVQDMDHENMFWYRQDPGLGLRLIYFSYDVKMKEKGDIPEGYSVSREKKERFSLILESASTNQTSMYLCASRFRAGSIWTTTGELFFGEGSRLTVL.

The chain carries TRBV24-1 and TRBJ2-2; 12 nucleotides match TRBD2. Germline loops: CDR1 KGHDR, CDR2 SFDVKD. V gave up 7 bases and J gave up 4 bases; unmatched junction bases: 0. This CDR3 region has 14 residues. The CDR3 region has the DNA TGTGCCACCAGGGGACTAGCGGGCACCGGGGAGCTGTTTTTT. Translation: CATRGLAGTGELFF.

V is TRBV6-5 and J is TRBJ1-1; possibly TRBD1 for D (5 bases). Germline V gene data show CDR1 as MNHEY and CDR2 as SVGAGI. V was trimmed by 2 bases and J by 5 bases, leaving 12 bases between them. The CDR3 consists of 14 residues. The CDR3 sequence is CASSYGGVETEAFF. The CDR3 DNA reads as TGTGCCAGCAGTTACGGGGGGGTAGAGACTGAAGCTTTCTTT.

This clone was found a few times. The chain uses TRBV9 and TRBJ2-3; no firm D call. This CDR3 is built from 15 residues. Germline V gives CDR1 SGDLS, CDR2 YYNGEE. Trimming took 0 bases from V and 3 from J, leaving 11 bases between them. For the CDR3, the DNA is TGTGCCAGCAGCGTAGATCCGGGTGCGACAGATACGCAGTATTTT. This sequence encodes CASSVDPGATDTQYF.

V and J are TRBV28 and TRBJ2-3, with 12 bases matching TRBD2. The CDR3 is 17 amino acids. V gave up 5 bases and J gave up 2 bases; unmatched junction bases: 8. Germline CDR1 MDHEN, CDR2 SYDVKM. The CDR3 here is CASSPPTSGSVTDTQYF. In DNA form, the CDR3 reads TGTGCCAGCAGTCCCCCGACTAGCGGGAGTGTCACAGATACGCAGTATTTT.

J is TRBJ2-5 and V is TRBV5-8, with D perhaps TRBD1 (6 bases). The CDR3 runs 14 residues. CDR1 SGHTS and CDR2 YDEGEE come from the germline V gene. The V end lost 4 bases, the J end lost 4 bases, and 14 bases lay between the germline ends. The CDR3 sequence: CASSRTQGRETQYF. CDR3 coding DNA: TGTGCCAGCAGCAGGACCCAGGGGCGAGAGACCCAGTACTTC.

This clone appeared a few times. The chain recombines TRBV7-2 with TRBJ2-3, with D possibly TRBD2 on 6 matching bases. Germline V gene lookup returns CDR1 SGHTA and CDR2 FQGNSA. Between the trimmed V and J ends, which lost 4 bases and 5 bases, there was a span of 19 bases. The CDR3 has 16 residues. The DNA for the CDR3 is TGTGCCAGCAGCTCCTCCACTAGCCCTGGGGTAGATACGCAGTATTTT. Protein: CASSSSTSPGVDTQYF.

This chain links TRBV24-1 with TRBJ2-1; TRBD2 might be the D (5 bases). Germline V gene data show CDR1 as KGHDR and CDR2 as SFDVKD. Trimming left V 5 bases short and J 12 bases short, with 16 bases between. This CDR3 is built from 13 residues. As DNA, the CDR3 is TGTGCCACCAGTGCAACTCCGGCGGGCCGGCAGTTCTTC. Translated, it gives CATSATPAGRQFF.

The CDR3 loop is CASSTWTAYEQYF. Here the CDR3 DNA reads TGTGCCAGCAGTACGTGGACTGCCTACGAGCAGTACTTC. V gene TRBV6-5 combines with J gene TRBJ2-7; maybe TRBD2 (5 bases). Trimming removed 5 bases from V and 2 bases from J, with 10 bases in between. The CDR3 spans 13 residues. The germline gives CDR1 MNHEY, CDR2 SVGAGI.

The chain recombines TRBV10-3 with TRBJ1-2, with 7 bases fitting TRBD1. CDR3 length: 12 residues. With 10 bases clipped from V and 6 bases from J, the junction kept 8 bases outside the gene matches. Looked up from germline, CDR1 is ENHRY and CDR2 is SYGVKD. Here the CDR3 DNA reads TGTGCCACACGACAGGGCTTCGATGGCTACACCTTC. Its protein product is CATRQGFDGYTF.

The chain links TRBV7-6 to TRBJ2-2, with a weak D call TRBD1 (6 bases). V dropped 5 bases and J dropped 1 base, with 8 bases sitting between them. CDR3 length equals 14 residues. CDR1 SGHVS and CDR2 FNYEAQ come from the germline V gene. CDR3 nucleotides: TGTGCCAGCAGCCGGACAGTGAACACCGGGGAGCTGTTTTTT. Protein sequence: CASSRTVNTGELFF.

CDR3 coding DNA: TGCGCCAGCAGCCAAACCGGGTCACCCCTCCACTTT. It specifies CASSQTGSPLHF. The rearrangement links TRBV4-3 to TRBJ1-6, with D unclear. Germline V gene sequence: CDR1 LGHNA, CDR2 YSLEER. The CDR3 contains 12 residues. V lost 2 bases, J lost 10 bases, and 6 bases lay in between.

This clone was recorded a few times. This chain connects TRBV29-1 to TRBJ2-3; 8 bases map to TRBD2. J was trimmed by 3 bases and V by 5 bases; bases with no gene match: 7. From germline, CDR1 is SQVTM and CDR2 ANQGSEA. CDR3 length equals 14 residues. This CDR3 is CSVTAGRATDTQYF. Here the CDR3 DNA reads TGCAGCGTTACCGCCGGGAGGGCTACAGATACGCAGTATTTT.

This clone was detected many times. This chain connects TRBV18 to TRBJ1-5, with D possibly matching TRBD1 (6 bases). Deletions cut 1 base from V and 7 bases from J, with 8 bases between. The CDR3 runs to 13 residues. CDR1 KGHSH and CDR2 LQKENI come from the germline V gene. Written as DNA, the CDR3 is TGTGCCAGCTCACCACTACAGGGACAGCCCCAGCATTTT. Its protein is CASSPLQGQPQHF. Drawing the rest from reference TRBV18 and TRBJ1-5, the complete variable domain is NAGVMQNPRHLVRRRGQEARLRCSPMKGHSHVYWYRQLPEEGLKFMVYLQKENIIDESGMPKERFSAEFPKEGPSILRIQQVVRGDSAAYFCASSPLQGQPQHFGDGTRLSIL.

This clone was counted between two and nine times. J is TRBJ1-4 and V is TRBV28; D is unresolved. Germline CDR1 MDHEN, CDR2 SYDVKM. V was trimmed by 3 bases and J by 8 bases, leaving 10 bases between them. The CDR3 has 13 residues. The CDR3 DNA reads TGTGCCAGCAGTTTCCCTCCGGAGGAAAAACTGTTTTTT. It yields the protein CASSFPPEEKLFF.

The rearrangement uses TRBV23-1 and TRBJ2-1; 8 nucleotides agree with TRBD2. TRBV23-1 is flagged as an ORF with uncertain function. There are 19 residues in the CDR3. After removal of 6 bases from V and 4 bases from J, the junction contained 20 bases not matched to a gene. The chain's CDR3 is CASSPQSAGGPPRYNEQFF. The CDR3 coding sequence is TGCGCCAGCAGCCCGCAGTCTGCGGGAGGCCCACCCCGATACAATGAGCAGTTCTTC.

Here the CDR3 DNA reads TGTGCCAGCAGTGCGGGGGAGTCCTACGAGCAGTACTTC. Its translation: CASSAGESYEQYF. The rearrangement links TRBV2 to TRBJ2-7; possibly TRBD2 for D (6 bases). CDR1 is SNHLY and CDR2 is FYNNEI in the germline V gene. V gave up 4 bases and J gave up 1 base, with 8 bases separating them. This CDR3 comprises 13 residues.